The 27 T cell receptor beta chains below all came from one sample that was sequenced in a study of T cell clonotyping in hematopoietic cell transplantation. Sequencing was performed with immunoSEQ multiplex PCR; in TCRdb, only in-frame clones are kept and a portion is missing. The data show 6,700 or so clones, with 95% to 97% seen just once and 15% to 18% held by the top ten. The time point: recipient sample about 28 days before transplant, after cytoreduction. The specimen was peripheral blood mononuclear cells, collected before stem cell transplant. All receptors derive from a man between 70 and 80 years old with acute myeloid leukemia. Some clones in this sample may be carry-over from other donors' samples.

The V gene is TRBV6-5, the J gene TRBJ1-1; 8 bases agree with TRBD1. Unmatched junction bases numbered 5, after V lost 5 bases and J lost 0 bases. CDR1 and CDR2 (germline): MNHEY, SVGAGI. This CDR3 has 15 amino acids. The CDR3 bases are TGTGCCAGCAGTAAGACAGGGGTCATGAACACTGAAGCTTTCTTT. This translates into CASSKTGVMNTEAFF.

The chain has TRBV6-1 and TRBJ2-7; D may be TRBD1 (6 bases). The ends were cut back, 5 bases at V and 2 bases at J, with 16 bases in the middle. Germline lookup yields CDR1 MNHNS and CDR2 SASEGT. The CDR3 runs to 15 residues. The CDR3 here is CASSKSQTGAYEQYF. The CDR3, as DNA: TGTGCCAGCAGTAAAAGCCAGACAGGCGCCTACGAGCAGTACTTC.

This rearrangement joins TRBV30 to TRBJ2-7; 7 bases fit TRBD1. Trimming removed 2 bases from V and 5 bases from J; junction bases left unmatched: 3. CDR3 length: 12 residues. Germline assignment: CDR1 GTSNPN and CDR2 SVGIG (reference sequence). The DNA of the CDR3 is TGTGCCTGGAGTAACACAGGGGACGAGCAGTACTTC. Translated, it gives CAWSNTGDEQYF.

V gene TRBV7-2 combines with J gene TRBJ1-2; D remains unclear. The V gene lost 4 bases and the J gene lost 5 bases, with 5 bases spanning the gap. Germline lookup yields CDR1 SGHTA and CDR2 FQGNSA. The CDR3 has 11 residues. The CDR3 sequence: CASSSLYGYTF. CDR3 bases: TGTGCCAGCAGCTCATTATATGGCTACACCTTC.

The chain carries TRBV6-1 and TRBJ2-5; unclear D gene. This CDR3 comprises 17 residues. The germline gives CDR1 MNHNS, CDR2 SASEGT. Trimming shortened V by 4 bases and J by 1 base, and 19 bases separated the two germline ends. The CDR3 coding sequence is TGTGCCAGCAGTGGCCTGAGGAACCCAACCGTCCAAGAGACCCAGTACTTC. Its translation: CASSGLRNPTVQETQYF.

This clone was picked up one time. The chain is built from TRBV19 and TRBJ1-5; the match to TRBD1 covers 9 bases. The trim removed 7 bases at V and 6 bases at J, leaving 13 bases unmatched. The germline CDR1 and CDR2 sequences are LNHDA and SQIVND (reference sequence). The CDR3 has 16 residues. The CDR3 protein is CASMGQGPRVAQPQHF. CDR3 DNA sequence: TGTGCCAGTATGGGACAGGGCCCGAGGGTTGCTCAGCCCCAGCATTTT.

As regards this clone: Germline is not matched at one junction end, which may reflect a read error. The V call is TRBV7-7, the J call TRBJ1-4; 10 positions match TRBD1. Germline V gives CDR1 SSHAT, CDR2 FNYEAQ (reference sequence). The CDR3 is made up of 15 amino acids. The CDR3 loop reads CASSRGQGANEKLFF. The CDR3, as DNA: TGTGCTAGCAGCCGAGGACAGGGGGCTAATGAAAAACTGTTTTTT.

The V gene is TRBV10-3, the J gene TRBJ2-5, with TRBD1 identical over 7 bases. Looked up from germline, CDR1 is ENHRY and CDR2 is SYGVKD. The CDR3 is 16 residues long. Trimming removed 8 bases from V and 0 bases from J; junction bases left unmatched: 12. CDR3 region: CAIGQTGTANQETQYF. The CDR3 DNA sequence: TGTGCCATCGGCCAGACAGGGACCGCAAACCAAGAGACCCAGTACTTC.

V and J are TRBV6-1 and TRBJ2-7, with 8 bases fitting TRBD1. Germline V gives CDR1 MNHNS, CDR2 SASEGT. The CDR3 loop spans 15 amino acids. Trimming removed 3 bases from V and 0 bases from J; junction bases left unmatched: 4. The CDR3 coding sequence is TGTGCCAGCAGTGAGGGGACAGGTAGCTCCTACGAGCAGTACTTC. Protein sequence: CASSEGTGSSYEQYF.

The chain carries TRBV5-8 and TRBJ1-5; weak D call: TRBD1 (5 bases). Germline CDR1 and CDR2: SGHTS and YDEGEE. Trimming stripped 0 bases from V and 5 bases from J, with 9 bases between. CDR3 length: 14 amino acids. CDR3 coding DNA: TGTGCCAGCAGCTTGGGGGACGGATATCAGCCCCAGCATTTT. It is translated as CASSLGDGYQPQHF.

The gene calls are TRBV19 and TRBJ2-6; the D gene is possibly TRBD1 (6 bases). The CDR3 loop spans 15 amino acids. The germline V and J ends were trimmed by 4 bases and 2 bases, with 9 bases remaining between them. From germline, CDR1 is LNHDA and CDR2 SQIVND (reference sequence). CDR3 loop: CASSKQGAGANVLTF. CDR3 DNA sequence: TGTGCCAGTAGTAAACAGGGCGCTGGGGCCAACGTCCTGACTTTC.

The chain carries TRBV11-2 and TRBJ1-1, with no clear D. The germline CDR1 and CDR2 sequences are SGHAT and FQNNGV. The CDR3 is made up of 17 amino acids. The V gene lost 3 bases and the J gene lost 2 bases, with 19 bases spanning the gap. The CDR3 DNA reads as TGTGCCAGCAGCTTGGGCGGAACAAGAGGAGTAAACACTGAAGCTTTCTTT. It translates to CASSLGGTRGVNTEAFF.

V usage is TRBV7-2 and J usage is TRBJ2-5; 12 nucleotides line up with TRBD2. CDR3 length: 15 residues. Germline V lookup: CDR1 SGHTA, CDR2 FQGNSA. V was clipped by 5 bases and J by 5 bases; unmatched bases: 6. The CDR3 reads CASSLGLAGRETQYF. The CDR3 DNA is TGTGCCAGCAGCCTTGGACTAGCGGGACGCGAGACCCAGTACTTC.

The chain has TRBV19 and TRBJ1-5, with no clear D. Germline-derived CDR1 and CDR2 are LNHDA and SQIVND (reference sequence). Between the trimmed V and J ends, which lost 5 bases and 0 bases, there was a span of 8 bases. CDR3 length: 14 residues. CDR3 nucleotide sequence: TGTGCCAGTAGTCCCCAGGTTAGCAATCAGCCCCAGCATTTT. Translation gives CASSPQVSNQPQHF.

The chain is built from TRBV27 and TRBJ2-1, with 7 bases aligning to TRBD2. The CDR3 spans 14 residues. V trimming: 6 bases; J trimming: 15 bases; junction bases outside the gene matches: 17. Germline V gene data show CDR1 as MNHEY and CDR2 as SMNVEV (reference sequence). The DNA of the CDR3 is TGTGCCAGCAGAATTCCCTCATGGACTAGTGGATGGTTCTTC. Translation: CASRIPSWTSGWFF.

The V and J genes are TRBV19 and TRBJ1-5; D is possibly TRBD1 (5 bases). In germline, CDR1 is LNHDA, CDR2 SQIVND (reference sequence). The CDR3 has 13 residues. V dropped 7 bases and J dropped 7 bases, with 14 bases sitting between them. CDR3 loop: CASTVAGGQPQHF. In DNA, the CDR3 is TGTGCCAGTACCGTCGCTGGGGGACAGCCCCAGCATTTT.

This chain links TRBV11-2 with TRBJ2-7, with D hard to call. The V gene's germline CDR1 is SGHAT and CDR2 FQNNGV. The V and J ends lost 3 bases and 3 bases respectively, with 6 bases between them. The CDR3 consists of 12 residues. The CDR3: CASSFGRYEQYF. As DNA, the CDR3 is TGTGCCAGCAGCTTTGGACGCTACGAGCAGTACTTC.

Written as DNA, the CDR3 is TGTGCCAGTATTATCCCGAACACCGGGGAGCTGTTTTTT. Amino acids: CASIIPNTGELFF. The V gene is TRBV28, the J gene TRBJ2-2; D is unclear. This CDR3 region has 13 residues. CDR1 and CDR2 (germline): MDHEN, SYDVKM. V gave up 9 bases and J gave up 0 bases, with 8 bases separating them. Looking up the rest from reference TRBV28 and TRBJ2-2 gives the full variable domain: DVKVTQSSRYLVKRTGEKVFLECVQDMDHENMFWYRQDPGLGLRLIYFSYDVKMKEKGDIPEGYSVSREKKERFSLILESASTNQTSMYLCASIIPNTGELFFGEGSRLTVL.

CDR3 in amino acids: CASSGRDRHTDTQYF. The CDR3, as DNA: TGTGCCAGCTCAGGAAGGGACAGACACACAGATACGCAGTATTTT. This sequence joins TRBV18 and TRBJ2-3; 7 positions agree with TRBD1. Per the germline V gene, CDR1 is KGHSH and CDR2 is LQKENI. After removal of 5 bases from V and 2 bases from J, the junction contained 7 bases not matched to a gene. The CDR3 covers 15 residues.

The CDR3 nucleotides are TGTGCCAGCAGCCCTGGGGGGACAGGGGGGATCAGTGGCTACACCTTC. Translated: CASSPGGTGGISGYTF. V usage is TRBV5-4 and J usage is TRBJ1-2; 11 bases are shared with TRBD1. Germline assignment: CDR1 SGHNT and CDR2 YYREEE (reference sequence). There are 16 residues in the CDR3. Germline trimming cut 4 bases from V and 7 bases from J; bases unmatched to any gene: 12.

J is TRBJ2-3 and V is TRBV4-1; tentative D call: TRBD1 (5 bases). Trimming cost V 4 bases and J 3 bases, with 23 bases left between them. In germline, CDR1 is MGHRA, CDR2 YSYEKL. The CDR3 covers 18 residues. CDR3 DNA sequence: TGCGCCAGCAGCCCACCTACTGACAGACTGTACGGGACAGATACGCAGTATTTT. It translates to CASSPPTDRLYGTDTQYF.

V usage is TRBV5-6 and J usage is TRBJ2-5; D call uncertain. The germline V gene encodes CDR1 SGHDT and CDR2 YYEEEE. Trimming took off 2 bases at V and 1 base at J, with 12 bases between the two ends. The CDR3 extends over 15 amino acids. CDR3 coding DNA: TGTGCCAGCAGCTTATTCCTCCGGGCCCAAGAGACCCAGTACTTC. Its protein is CASSLFLRAQETQYF. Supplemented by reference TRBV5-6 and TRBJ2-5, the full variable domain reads DAGVTQSPTHLIKTRGQQVTLRCSPKSGHDTVSWYQQALGQGPQFIFQYYEEEERQRGNFPDRFSGHQFPNYSSELNVNALLLGDSALYLCASSLFLRAQETQYFGPGTRLLVL.

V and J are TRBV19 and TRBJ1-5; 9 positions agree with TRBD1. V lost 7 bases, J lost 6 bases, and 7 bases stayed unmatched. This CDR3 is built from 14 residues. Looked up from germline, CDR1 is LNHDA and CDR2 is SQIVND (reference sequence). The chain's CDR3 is CASMAGTGSQPQHF. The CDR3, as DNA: TGTGCCAGTATGGCCGGGACAGGGAGTCAGCCCCAGCATTTT.

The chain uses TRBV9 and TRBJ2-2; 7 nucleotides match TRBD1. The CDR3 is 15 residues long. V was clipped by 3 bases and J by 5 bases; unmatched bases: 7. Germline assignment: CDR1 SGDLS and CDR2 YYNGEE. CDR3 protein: CASSDDRVGTGELFF. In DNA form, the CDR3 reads TGTGCCAGCAGCGACGACAGGGTGGGGACCGGGGAGCTGTTTTTT.

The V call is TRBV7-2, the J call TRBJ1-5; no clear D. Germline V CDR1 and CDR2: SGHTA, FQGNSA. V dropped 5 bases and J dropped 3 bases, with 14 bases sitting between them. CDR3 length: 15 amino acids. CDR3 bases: TGTGCCAGCAGCCCACGACGCAACATCAATCAGCCCCAGCATTTT. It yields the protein CASSPRRNINQPQHF.

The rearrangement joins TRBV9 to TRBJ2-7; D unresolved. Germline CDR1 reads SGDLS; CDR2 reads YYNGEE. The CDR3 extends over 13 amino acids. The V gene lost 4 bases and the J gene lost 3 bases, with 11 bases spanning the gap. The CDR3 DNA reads TGTGCCAGCAGCACTAATACGGGCTACGAGCAGTACTTC. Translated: CASSTNTGYEQYF.

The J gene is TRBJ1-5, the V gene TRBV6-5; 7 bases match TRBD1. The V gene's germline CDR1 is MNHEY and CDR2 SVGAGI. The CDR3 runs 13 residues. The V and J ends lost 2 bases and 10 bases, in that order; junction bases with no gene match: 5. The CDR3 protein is CASSYGVGGPQHF. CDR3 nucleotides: TGTGCCAGCAGTTACGGGGTAGGGGGCCCCCAGCATTTT.